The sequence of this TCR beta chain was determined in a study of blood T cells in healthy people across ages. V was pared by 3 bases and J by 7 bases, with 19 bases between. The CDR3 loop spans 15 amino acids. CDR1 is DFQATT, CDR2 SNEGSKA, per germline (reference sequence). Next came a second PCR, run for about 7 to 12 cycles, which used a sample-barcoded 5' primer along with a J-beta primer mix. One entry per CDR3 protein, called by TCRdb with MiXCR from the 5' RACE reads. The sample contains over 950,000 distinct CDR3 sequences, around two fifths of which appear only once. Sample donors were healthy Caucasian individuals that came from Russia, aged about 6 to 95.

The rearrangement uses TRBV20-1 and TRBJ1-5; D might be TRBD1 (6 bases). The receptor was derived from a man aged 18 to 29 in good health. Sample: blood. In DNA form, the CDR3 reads TGCAGTGCTAGTCGAGACAGGAGCCCCAGACAGCCCCAGCATTTT. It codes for CSASRDRSPRQPQHF.